This T cell receptor beta chain was observed in a study of blood T cell repertoires in COVID-19. The data were produced by immunoSEQ multiplex PCR, yet TCRdb's version contains in-frame clones alone and is incomplete. The table lists 180,000 or so clones, around 78% of them singletons. Germline CDR1 and CDR2: WNHNN and SYGVQD (reference sequence). The CDR3 length is 13 residues. V dropped 4 bases and J dropped 5; count of bases not matched to a gene: 4. The sample consisted of PBMCs or T cells enriched from blood (not recorded which). The receptor comes from a woman aged 50 to 60 who had recovered from COVID-19. This sequence joins TRBV10-1 and TRBJ1-1; TRBD1 agrees at 7 bases. In nucleotides, the CDR3 is TGCGCCAGCAGTGTCGCAGGGGGGACTGAAGCTTTCTTT. The encoded protein is CASSVAGGTEAFF.